The 12 T cell receptor beta chains reported below all come from one sample, sequenced in a study of identical twins. One entry per CDR3 protein, called by TCRdb with MiXCR from the 5' RACE reads. The table shows a few hundred thousand distinct CDR3 sequences, with under 20% occurring only once. Material for sequencing was naive T cells sorted from blood. The receptors come from a man aged 50-59 years in good health.

This clonotype was observed many times. J is TRBJ1-2 and V is TRBV27, with unresolved D. The V gene's germline CDR1 is MNHEY and CDR2 SMNVEV (reference sequence). This CDR3 has 17 residues. Trimming took 2 bases from V and 3 from J, leaving 19 bases between them. The CDR3 protein is CASSLRFRLPGDYGYTF. The CDR3 nucleotides are TGTGCCAGCAGTTTACGTTTCCGGCTTCCCGGGGACTATGGCTACACCTTC.

The sample holds many counts of this clonotype. Germline and junction disagree at one end, which may indicate a read error. The gene calls are TRBV5-1 and TRBJ2-3; 9 bases agree with TRBD2. The CDR3 is made up of 16 amino acids. CDR1 is SGHRS and CDR2 is YFSETQ in the germline V gene. CDR3 in DNA: TGTGCCAGCAGTTTAGGTTTAGCGGGGGGCACAGATACGCAGTATTTT. It specifies CASSLGLAGGTDTQYF.

This sequence joins TRBV28 and TRBJ1-1, with unresolved D. The CDR3 has 13 residues. The germline V gene encodes CDR1 MDHEN and CDR2 SYDVKM. V was trimmed by 8 bases and J by 1 base, leaving 11 bases between them. CDR3: CASAAARNTEAFF. CDR3 nucleotide sequence: TGTGCCAGCGCAGCGGCCAGGAACACTGAAGCTTTCTTT.

This clonotype was counted at least ten times. At one end, the junction sequence differs from germline, possibly due to a read error. The chain links TRBV12-3 or TRBV12-4 to TRBJ1-1, with D hard to call. The CDR3 runs to 13 residues. This CDR3 is CASSSTGNTEAFF. CDR3 coding DNA: TGCGCCAGCAGCTCAACGGGGAACACTGAAGCTTTCTTT.

This clonotype was counted at least ten times. The V and J genes are TRBV6-1 and TRBJ1-2, with a possible D match to TRBD1 (5 bases). Germline CDR1 MNHNS, CDR2 SASEGT. V was shortened by 6 bases and J by 8 bases, with 22 bases between the two germline ends. This CDR3 has 15 amino acids. CDR3 in amino acids: CASRPNLGPAEGYTF. In DNA form, the CDR3 reads TGTGCCAGCAGGCCTAATTTGGGACCGGCGGAGGGCTACACCTTC.

This clonotype was detected a few times. V usage is TRBV5-1 and J usage is TRBJ2-7; TRBD2 is a possible D gene (5 bases). Germline V gives CDR1 SGHRS, CDR2 YFSETQ. There are 12 residues in the CDR3. Trimming took 7 bases from V and 6 from J, leaving 14 bases between them. This chain's CDR3 is CASRAGWGEQYF. The CDR3 bases are TGCGCCAGCCGCGCGGGTTGGGGCGAGCAGTACTTC.

This sequence joins TRBV7-6 and TRBJ2-3, with TRBD2 matching 8 bases. Trimming took 1 base from V and 0 from J; bases not matched to a gene: 6. The CDR3 extends over 17 amino acids. The V gene's germline CDR1 is SGHVS and CDR2 FNYEAQ. The CDR3 loop is CASSLEIQRGSTDTQYF. The CDR3 DNA reads TGTGCCAGCAGCTTAGAAATCCAGCGGGGGAGCACAGATACGCAGTATTTT.

This chain connects TRBV9 to TRBJ2-7; D may match TRBD1 or TRBD2 (6 bases each). The CDR3 is 15 residues long. Looked up from germline, CDR1 is SGDLS and CDR2 is YYNGEE. Trimming took 3 bases from V and 4 from J, leaving 17 bases between them. The CDR3 spells CASSEGGPDGYEQYF. Here the CDR3 DNA reads TGTGCCAGCAGCGAGGGGGGCCCTGACGGGTACGAGCAGTACTTC.

The rearrangement links TRBV5-5 to TRBJ2-7; D unclear. V lost 1 base and J 7 bases, leaving 15 bases between the germline ends. Germline V gives CDR1 SGHKS, CDR2 YYEKEE (reference sequence). There are 14 residues in the CDR3. The CDR3 nucleotides are TGTGCCAGCAGCTTGATGGAGACTGCCAGGGAGCAGTACTTC. The encoded protein is CASSLMETAREQYF.

This clonotype has ten or more counts. CDR3 bases: TGCAGTGCCACCGGGACTAGCGGGAAAGAGACCCAGTACTTC. Amino acid sequence: CSATGTSGKETQYF. The V call is TRBV20-1, the J call TRBJ2-5, with 13 bases lining up with TRBD2. This CDR3 comprises 14 residues. The J segment lost 3 bases and the V segment lost 6 bases, leaving 4 bases of the junction unmatched. CDR1 is DFQATT, CDR2 SNEGSKA, per germline (reference sequence).

The CDR3 sequence is CASSQELAGGYNYGYTF. In DNA form, the CDR3 reads TGTGCCAGCAGCCAAGAGCTTGCGGGGGGTTATAACTATGGCTACACCTTC. The V gene is TRBV4-2, the J gene TRBJ1-2; tentative D call: TRBD1 (5 bases). Germline CDR1 and CDR2: LGHNA and YNFKEQ. Deletions cut 0 bases from V and 1 base from J, with 15 bases between. This CDR3 comprises 17 residues.

This clonotype was observed many times. V gene TRBV10-3 combines with J gene TRBJ2-7; D call uncertain. Trimming pared 6 bases from V and 7 bases from J, leaving 10 bases between. The germline V gene has CDR1 ENHRY and CDR2 SYGVKD. The CDR3 loop spans 11 amino acids. Here the CDR3 reads CAIRNPGEQYF. CDR3 bases: TGTGCCATCAGAAACCCTGGGGAGCAGTACTTC.